The 8 T cell receptor beta chains in this list originate from one sample, sequenced in a study of blood T cell repertoires in COVID-19. Method: immunoSEQ multiplex PCR; TCRdb's copy keeps in-frame clones and lacks some. The sample records over 60,000 clones, roughly nine tenths being singletons. Source material: peripheral blood. These receptors came from a man older than 75 with acute or convalescent COVID-19.

The chain uses TRBV10-1 and TRBJ2-5; possible D gene TRBD2, 5 bases. V shed 3 bases and J shed 2 bases, with 10 bases lying between them. The germline CDR1 and CDR2 sequences are WNHNN and SYGVQD (reference sequence). The CDR3 runs to 14 residues. The CDR3 DNA sequence: TGCGCCAGCAGTGAAACGAGGGATCAAGAGACCCAGTACTTC. Translation: CASSETRDQETQYF.

The V and J genes are TRBV9 and TRBJ2-3; possibly TRBD2 for D (5 bases). The V end was cut by 0 bases, the J end by 5 bases, with 10 bases between. The CDR3 has 14 amino acids. CDR1 is SGDLS, CDR2 YYNGEE, per germline. The CDR3 region is CASSVESSGDTQYF. CDR3 in DNA: TGTGCCAGCAGCGTAGAGTCGAGCGGAGATACGCAGTATTTT.

This sequence joins TRBV5-1 and TRBJ2-3; D remains ambiguous. V was shortened by 5 bases and J by 4 bases, with 5 bases between the two germline ends. CDR3 size: 11 residues. From germline, CDR1 is SGHRS and CDR2 YFSETQ. The CDR3 sequence is CASRSADTQYF. CDR3 in DNA: TGCGCCAGCAGGTCCGCAGATACGCAGTATTTT.

Turning to this clone: Mismatch with germline at one junction end may stem from a read error. The chain uses TRBV2 and TRBJ2-1, with TRBD1 identical over 12 bases. CDR1 and CDR2 (germline): SNHLY, FYNNEI. The CDR3 sequence is 12 residues long. CDR3 sequence (DNA): TGTGCCAGCAGCTCTGGGACAGGGGGCGCGCTCTTC. It encodes CASSSGTGGALF.

The J gene is TRBJ2-6, the V gene TRBV5-1; D not resolved. This CDR3 has 18 residues. The V end was cut by 0 bases, the J end by 0 bases, with 13 bases between. The germline V gene has CDR1 SGHRS and CDR2 YFSETQ. The CDR3 DNA sequence: TGCGCCAGCAGCTTGGAGTGGCTTTCCCCCTCTGGGGCCAACGTCCTGACTTTC. Protein: CASSLEWLSPSGANVLTF.

This clone was seen a few times. The chain recombines TRBV19 with TRBJ1-5, with TRBD1 matching 9 bases. The CDR3 extends over 15 amino acids. V gave up 10 bases and J gave up 7 bases; unmatched junction bases: 14. Germline CDR1 reads LNHDA; CDR2 reads SQIVND (reference sequence). CDR3 in DNA: TGTGCCATTGGTCCGGGACAGGGCCTAAAGCAGCCCCAGCATTTT. Its protein product is CAIGPGQGLKQPQHF.

The V call is TRBV14, the J call TRBJ2-7; D perhaps matches TRBD1 (5 bases). CDR3 length: 15 amino acids. The germline gives CDR1 SGHDN, CDR2 FVKESK. Deletions cut 0 bases from V and 1 base from J, with 10 bases between. The CDR3 nucleotides read TGTGCCAGCAGCCAAGATCCCCAGGGATCCTACGAGCAGTACTTC. Protein: CASSQDPQGSYEQYF.

This chain joins TRBV7-9 and TRBJ2-7, with TRBD1 matching over 11 bases. Germline values: CDR1 SEHNR, CDR2 FQNEAQ (reference sequence). The CDR3 is made up of 15 amino acids. The junction had 1 base not matched to a gene; V was cut back by 0 bases and J by 3 bases. The CDR3 DNA reads TGTGCCAGCAGCTTAGCGGGACAGGGGGTCTACGAGCAGTACTTC. This sequence encodes CASSLAGQGVYEQYF.